Listed below are T cell receptor beta chains from one sample, sequenced in a study of shared clonotypes between healthy human individuals. The data were produced by immunoSEQ multiplex PCR, yet TCRdb's version contains in-frame clones alone and is incomplete. The data show around 2.1 million clones, with 93% seen just once and roughly 1.8% held by the top ten. The specimen sequenced was naive CD8+ T cells from PBMCs. The source is a man between 18 and 29 years old in good health. Some clones in this sample may be carry-over from other donors' samples. The CDR3 runs from the conserved cysteine through the conserved F or W. D genes are given only for firm matches. A row's size may be missing; if present it is once, few, many or a size class.

clone_size: .; d_call: TRBD2; v_call: TRBV27; j_call: TRBJ2-3; cdr3_nt: TGTGCCAGCAGGGAACTAGCGGGAGGGCGTGGAGATACGCAGTATTTT; cdr3_aa: CASRELAGGRGDTQYF
clone_size: .; d_call: TRBD1; v_call: TRBV28; j_call: TRBJ2-7; cdr3_nt: TGTGCCAGCAGTCAGGGGGCCCACGAGCAGTACTTC; cdr3_aa: CASSQGAHEQYF
clone_size: .; d_call: TRBD1; v_call: TRBV27; j_call: TRBJ2-7; cdr3_nt: TGTGCCAGCAGTTTATCCTTGGACAGGGGACGGGAGCAGTACTTC; cdr3_aa: CASSLSLDRGREQYF
clone_size: .; d_call: .; v_call: TRBV7-9; j_call: TRBJ2-1; cdr3_nt: TGTGCCAGCAGCTTAGTGGGGGCCTCATACAATGAGCAGTTCTTC; cdr3_aa: CASSLVGASYNEQFF
clone_size: few; d_call: TRBD1; v_call: TRBV9; j_call: TRBJ2-7; cdr3_nt: TGTGCCAGCAGCGTAGGAGACAGGGTCTCCTACGAGCAGTACTTC; cdr3_aa: CASSVGDRVSYEQYF
clone_size: .; d_call: .; v_call: TRBV10-1; j_call: TRBJ2-6; cdr3_nt: TGCGCCAGCAGTGAGCCTAGAGGGTTTTCTGGGGCCAACGTCCTGACTTTC; cdr3_aa: CASSEPRGFSGANVLTF
clone_size: .; d_call: .; v_call: TRBV30; j_call: TRBJ2-3; cdr3_nt: TGTGCCTGGAGTGTTCGGGGATGGAGCACAGATACGCAGTATTTT; cdr3_aa: CAWSVRGWSTDTQYF
clone_size: .; d_call: .; v_call: TRBV29-1; j_call: TRBJ1-2; cdr3_nt: TGCAGCGTTCCCGACCCGCCGGGGGGCTACACCTTC; cdr3_aa: CSVPDPPGGYTF
clone_size: .; d_call: .; v_call: TRBV19; j_call: TRBJ2-1; cdr3_nt: TGTGCCAGTAGGGGGTGGGTTTACAATGAGCAGTTCTTC; cdr3_aa: CASRGWVYNEQFF
clone_size: .; d_call: .; v_call: TRBV2; j_call: TRBJ2-7; cdr3_nt: TGTGCCAGCAGTGATCAAGGACTCCACTACGAGCAGTACTTC; cdr3_aa: CASSDQGLHYEQYF
clone_size: .; d_call: .; v_call: TRBV13; j_call: TRBJ2-5; cdr3_nt: TGTGCCAGCAGCGCCCCAAGGGTGGGGAAAGAGACCCAGTACTTC; cdr3_aa: CASSAPRVGKETQYF
clone_size: .; d_call: .; v_call: TRBV9; j_call: TRBJ2-3; cdr3_nt: TGTGCCAGCAGCCCCCCCCCAGGTCGCGGGATTTACACAGATACGCAGTATTTT; cdr3_aa: CASSPPPGRGIYTDTQYF
clone_size: .; d_call: .; v_call: TRBV19; j_call: TRBJ2-4; cdr3_nt: TGTGCCACCTTAACAGAAAACATTCAGTACTTC; cdr3_aa: CATLTENIQYF
clone_size: .; d_call: TRBD2; v_call: TRBV7-9; j_call: TRBJ2-2; cdr3_nt: TGTGCCAGCGGTAGCGGGAGTGGTATAAGGGAGCTGTTTTTT; cdr3_aa: CASGSGSGIRELFF
clone_size: few; d_call: .; v_call: TRBV29-1; j_call: TRBJ1-1; cdr3_nt: TGCAGCGGATACCCTGGTGGGACTGAAGCTTTCTTT; cdr3_aa: CSGYPGGTEAFF
clone_size: .; d_call: TRBD1; v_call: TRBV7-9; j_call: TRBJ1-5; cdr3_nt: TGTGCCAGCAGGGAGACAGGGGAAAGTCAGCCCCAGCATTTT; cdr3_aa: CASRETGESQPQHF
clone_size: .; d_call: TRBD1; v_call: TRBV5-6; j_call: TRBJ2-7; cdr3_nt: TGTGCCAGCAGCCTTCCGGGACAGGGGAACCACGAGCAGTACTTC; cdr3_aa: CASSLPGQGNHEQYF
clone_size: few; d_call: .; v_call: TRBV28; j_call: TRBJ1-2; cdr3_nt: TGTGCCAGCAGTCCGCAATCCTATGGCTACACCTTC; cdr3_aa: CASSPQSYGYTF
clone_size: .; d_call: .; v_call: TRBV12-5; j_call: TRBJ2-5; cdr3_nt: TGTGCTAGTGGCTCACCGGCCCCGTGGGGGGAGACCCAGTACTTC; cdr3_aa: CASGSPAPWGETQYF
clone_size: .; d_call: .; v_call: TRBV6-5; j_call: TRBJ1-1; cdr3_nt: TGTGCCAGCAGTTACTCACGGACGGCTTTCTTT; cdr3_aa: CASSYSRTAFF
clone_size: .; d_call: .; v_call: TRBV11-2; j_call: TRBJ2-2; cdr3_nt: TGTGCCAGCAGCTTATTGGGAACGAACACCGGGGAGCTGTTTTTT; cdr3_aa: CASSLLGTNTGELFF
clone_size: .; d_call: .; v_call: TRBV27; j_call: TRBJ2-7; cdr3_nt: TGTGCCAGCAGTTTATACCCCCCCTACGAGCAGTACTTC; cdr3_aa: CASSLYPPYEQYF
clone_size: .; d_call: .; v_call: TRBV4-3; j_call: TRBJ2-1; cdr3_nt: TGCGCCAGCAGCCAAGACAGGCCCTACAATGAGCAGTTCTTC; cdr3_aa: CASSQDRPYNEQFF
clone_size: .; d_call: TRBD1; v_call: TRBV19; j_call: TRBJ1-5; cdr3_nt: TGTGCCAGTAGTATTGACAGGGACCTACGTCCCCAGCATTTT; cdr3_aa: CASSIDRDLRPQHF
clone_size: .; d_call: TRBD1; v_call: TRBV5-1; j_call: TRBJ2-1; cdr3_nt: TGCGCCAGCAGCTTGGGAGGACAGGGTCCGGCGCATGAGCAGTTCTTC; cdr3_aa: CASSLGGQGPAHEQFF
clone_size: .; d_call: .; v_call: TRBV11-2; j_call: TRBJ2-5; cdr3_nt: TGTGCCAGCAGCCTTTTAGGTGGGACCCAGTACTTC; cdr3_aa: CASSLLGGTQYF
clone_size: .; d_call: .; v_call: TRBV7-9; j_call: TRBJ2-7; cdr3_nt: TGTGCCAGCAGCTTAGAAGGGTCCGCCCAGTACTTC; cdr3_aa: CASSLEGSAQYF
clone_size: once; d_call: TRBD2; v_call: TRBV7-3; j_call: TRBJ2-3; cdr3_nt: TGTGCCAGCAGCTTAAAGTCGGGACTAGCGGGACCGAGGGGAGATACGCAGTATTTT; cdr3_aa: CASSLKSGLAGPRGDTQYF
clone_size: .; d_call: .; v_call: TRBV7-9; j_call: TRBJ1-1; cdr3_nt: TGTGCCAGCAGCTTAGTCTGGCAGCGCGGTGAGGAAGCTTTCTTT; cdr3_aa: CASSLVWQRGEEAFF
clone_size: .; d_call: .; v_call: TRBV19; j_call: TRBJ1-5; cdr3_nt: TGTGCCAGTAGCCCGGGGACCTATCAGCCCCAGCATTTT; cdr3_aa: CASSPGTYQPQHF
clone_size: .; d_call: .; v_call: TRBV19; j_call: TRBJ2-7; cdr3_nt: TGTGCCAGTAGTATAGGGCCAGGGGAGCTGGGCGAGCAGTACTTC; cdr3_aa: CASSIGPGELGEQYF
clone_size: .; d_call: TRBD2; v_call: TRBV27; j_call: TRBJ2-7; cdr3_nt: TGTGCCAGCAGACGGACTAGCGGGAACTACGAGCAGTACTTC; cdr3_aa: CASRRTSGNYEQYF
clone_size: .; d_call: .; v_call: TRBV10-2; j_call: TRBJ2-3; cdr3_nt: TGCGCCAGCAGTGTAAGGGGAGGAGATACGCAGTATTTT; cdr3_aa: CASSVRGGDTQYF
clone_size: .; d_call: TRBD2; v_call: TRBV27; j_call: TRBJ2-1; cdr3_nt: TGTGCCAGCATCGGCGCGGGGGGCAATGAGCAGTTCTTC; cdr3_aa: CASIGAGGNEQFF
clone_size: once; d_call: TRBD2; v_call: TRBV4-3; j_call: TRBJ2-5; cdr3_nt: TGCGCCAGCAGCCGAGAGATCGCGGGAGGAGAGACCCAGTACTTC; cdr3_aa: CASSREIAGGETQYF
clone_size: .; d_call: TRBD2; v_call: TRBV4-1; j_call: TRBJ2-3; cdr3_nt: TGCGCCAGCAGCCAGAGGACTAGCGGGACGTATACGCAGTATTTT; cdr3_aa: CASSQRTSGTYTQYF
clone_size: .; d_call: .; v_call: TRBV28; j_call: TRBJ2-7; cdr3_nt: TGTGCCAGCAGCCCCGGACCCGGAGGGAAAGTGCAGTACTTC; cdr3_aa: CASSPGPGGKVQYF
clone_size: .; d_call: TRBD1; v_call: TRBV18; j_call: TRBJ2-3; cdr3_nt: TGTGCCAGCTCACCAGAGCACAGGGGTACGCAGTATTTT; cdr3_aa: CASSPEHRGTQYF
clone_size: .; d_call: TRBD1; v_call: TRBV28; j_call: TRBJ1-2; cdr3_nt: TGTGCCAGCAGTCCCAGGGACAGAGCTAACTATGGCTACACCTTC; cdr3_aa: CASSPRDRANYGYTF
clone_size: .; d_call: .; v_call: TRBV5-8; j_call: TRBJ1-1; cdr3_nt: TGTGCCAGCAGCTTGGCCGTGACAGGCCCGACCACTGAAGCTTTCTTT; cdr3_aa: CASSLAVTGPTTEAFF
clone_size: .; d_call: .; v_call: TRBV6-5; j_call: TRBJ2-7; cdr3_nt: TGTGCCAGCAGTTACTCCAGGGGGGGGGCAAATAACGAGCAGTACTTC; cdr3_aa: CASSYSRGGANNEQYF
clone_size: .; d_call: .; v_call: TRBV27; j_call: TRBJ2-2; cdr3_nt: TGTGCCAGCAGCATGCGAGCGAACACCGGGGAGCTGTTTTTT; cdr3_aa: CASSMRANTGELFF
clone_size: .; d_call: TRBD1; v_call: TRBV27; j_call: TRBJ2-1; cdr3_nt: TGTGCCAGCAGTCCGGGACAGGGGTTTTGGAATGAGCAGTTCTTC; cdr3_aa: CASSPGQGFWNEQFF
clone_size: .; d_call: .; v_call: TRBV12-5; j_call: TRBJ2-1; cdr3_nt: TGTGCTAGTGGTTCCAATAGCGTAAGCTCCTACAATGAGCAGTTCTTC; cdr3_aa: CASGSNSVSSYNEQFF
clone_size: once; d_call: .; v_call: TRBV11-2; j_call: TRBJ2-3; cdr3_nt: TGTGCCAGCAGCTTAGATTCCTACCCAGATACGCAGTATTTT; cdr3_aa: CASSLDSYPDTQYF
clone_size: .; d_call: .; v_call: TRBV28; j_call: TRBJ2-3; cdr3_nt: TGTGCCAGCAGTTTAGACACCCCCCCGGATACGCAGTATTTT; cdr3_aa: CASSLDTPPDTQYF
clone_size: .; d_call: TRBD2; v_call: TRBV30; j_call: TRBJ2-1; cdr3_nt: TGTGCCTACCTCGGGACTAGCGGGACCTATGAGCAGTTCTTC; cdr3_aa: CAYLGTSGTYEQFF
clone_size: .; d_call: .; v_call: TRBV19; j_call: TRBJ2-1; cdr3_nt: TGTGCCAGTAGTATAGACCACTCCGGCTACAATGAGCAGTTCTTC; cdr3_aa: CASSIDHSGYNEQFF
clone_size: .; d_call: .; v_call: TRBV7-9; j_call: TRBJ2-1; cdr3_nt: TGTGCCAGCAGCTTAAGTGGGGGACAACACAATGAGCAGTTCTTC; cdr3_aa: CASSLSGGQHNEQFF
clone_size: few; d_call: TRBD1; v_call: TRBV30; j_call: TRBJ1-1; cdr3_nt: TGTGCCTGGAGTCCGGGACAGGGGGTCACTGAAGCTTTCTTT; cdr3_aa: CAWSPGQGVTEAFF
clone_size: .; d_call: .; v_call: TRBV27; j_call: TRBJ2-7; cdr3_nt: TGTGCCAGCAGATCTGGGTCCTACGAGCAGTACTTC; cdr3_aa: CASRSGSYEQYF